The 18 T cell receptor beta chains presented below share a single source sample, sequenced in a study of regulatory T cells in long-lasting Graves disease (dated by TCRdb to the early 2020s). Reading the label with the study, this specimen's time point is: newly diagnosed GD, antithyroid drugs for less than 3 months. RNA was extracted from PBMCs in TRIzol for both TCR sequencing and RNA sequencing. Library construction relied on multiplex PCR. For sequencing, an Illumina HiSeq 4000 was employed. To build TCR beta libraries, CDR3 regions were amplified by Arm-PCR using iRepertoire HTBI primers. TCRdb's own reprocessing of the public reads used fastp at Q25 and MiXCR and kept productive beta chains. Under each unique CDR3 protein, matching rows form one entry showing the most common genes and DNA. The sample table shows some 500,000 distinct CDR3 sequences, and around 16% are seen once. In total, the top ten clones hold 20% to 25% of the sample.

The data were also submitted as part of a second study, on T cells in Graves' hyperthyroidism and ophthalmopathy.

The sample was peripheral blood mononuclear cells (PBMCs), taken at new diagnosis, from a patient treated with antithyroid drugs. These TCRs come from a middle-aged woman with Graves disease. Donor details come from another sample of the same person, matched by shared clones.

This clonotype occurred many times. The chain couples TRBV7-9 to TRBJ1-2; TRBD1 aligns across 7 bases. Germline assignment: CDR1 SEHNR and CDR2 FQNEAQ (reference sequence). J gave up 7 bases and V 5 bases, and 7 bases lay outside the gene matches. The CDR3 has 13 amino acids. As DNA, the CDR3 is TGTGCCAGCAGCGCCGACAGGGACTCTGGCTACACCTTC. Its protein product is CASSADRDSGYTF.

This clonotype came up a few times. This chain joins TRBV7-9 and TRBJ2-1; no clear D gene. V gave up 4 bases and J gave up 2 bases, with 9 bases separating them. In germline, CDR1 is SEHNR, CDR2 FQNEAQ (reference sequence). CDR3 length: 14 amino acids. The CDR3 reads CASSSDQTYNEQFF. CDR3 sequence (DNA): TGTGCCAGCAGCTCTGACCAAACCTACAATGAGCAGTTCTTC.

This clonotype was seen only once. The CDR3 does not end in the conserved phenylalanine or tryptophan, so this is likely a read error. The CDR3 nucleotides are TGCGCCAGCAGCTTGGGGGAAGGGCCGGCTCGTGGTACGCAGTATTCT. Protein sequence: CASSLGEGPARGTQYS. V gene TRBV5-1 combines with J gene TRBJ2-3; D uncertain. The germline V gene encodes CDR1 SGHRS and CDR2 YFSETQ. The V and J ends lost 0 bases and 8 bases respectively, with 19 bases between them. This CDR3 contains 16 residues.

This clonotype occurred a few times. This chain uses TRBV11-3 with TRBJ2-2; D is unresolved. With 2 bases removed from V and 6 bases from J, the gap between germline ends came to 7 bases. The CDR3 extends over 13 amino acids. From germline, CDR1 is SGHNT and CDR2 YENEEA. The CDR3 loop is CASSLIAPGELFF. The CDR3 DNA reads as TGTGCCAGCAGCTTAATAGCACCCGGGGAGCTGTTTTTT.

This clonotype was seen many times. In nucleotides, the CDR3 is TGTGCCAGCAGTTTTAAAGGCGAGTTCTACAATGAGCAGTTCTTC. This translates into CASSFKGEFYNEQFF. V usage is TRBV12-3 or TRBV12-4 and J usage is TRBJ2-1; D not resolved. V dropped 3 bases and J dropped 3 bases, with 12 bases sitting between them. The CDR3 extends over 15 amino acids.

This clonotype has only a few counts. This chain uses TRBV7-6 with TRBJ1-1; no clear D gene. The CDR3 contains 14 residues. The V and J ends lost 5 bases and 3 bases respectively, with 13 bases between them. From germline, CDR1 is SGHVS and CDR2 FNYEAQ. The chain's CDR3 is CASSQTAAYTEAFF. CDR3 nucleotides: TGTGCCAGCAGCCAAACGGCAGCTTACACTGAAGCTTTCTTT. Full variable domain (remainder filled in from reference TRBV7-6 and TRBJ1-1): GAGVSQSPRYKVTKRGQDVALRCDPISGHVSLYWYRQALGQGPEFLTYFNYEAQQDKSGLPNDRFSAERPEGSISTLTIQRTEQRDSAMYRCASSQTAAYTEAFFGQGTRLTVV.

This clonotype was counted at least ten times. The chain uses TRBV28 and TRBJ1-1; no clear D. The germline V gene has CDR1 MDHEN and CDR2 SYDVKM. V was cut by 1 base and J by 7 bases, with 19 bases left in between. The length of the CDR3 is 16 residues. The CDR3 DNA follows: TGTGCCAGCAGTTTATCCCTGAAACAGACTTCTAATGAAGCTTTCTTT. It codes for CASSLSLKQTSNEAFF. Drawing the rest from reference TRBV28 and TRBJ1-1, the complete variable domain is DVKVTQSSRYLVKRTGEKVFLECVQDMDHENMFWYRQDPGLGLRLIYFSYDVKMKEKGDIPEGYSVSREKKERFSLILESASTNQTSMYLCASSLSLKQTSNEAFFGQGTRLTVV.

At least ten counts were recorded for this clonotype. The chain is built from TRBV20-1 and TRBJ1-5; TRBD1 might be the D (5 bases). V was clipped by 3 bases and J by 2 bases, with 17 bases between them. The germline V gene encodes CDR1 DFQATT and CDR2 SNEGSKA (reference sequence). The CDR3 is made up of 16 amino acids. The CDR3 DNA follows: TGCAGTGCTAGGGTAAAGGGGTATGAGGGCAATCAGCCCCAGCATTTT. As protein: CSARVKGYEGNQPQHF.

This clonotype was counted a few times. This chain joins TRBV4-1 and TRBJ1-4; 8 nucleotides align to TRBD1. This CDR3 has 17 amino acids. The V and J ends lost 0 bases and 7 bases, in that order; junction bases with no gene match: 10. Looked up from germline, CDR1 is MGHRA and CDR2 is YSYEKL. CDR3 loop: CASSQDWVRTGSEKLFF. CDR3 DNA sequence: TGCGCCAGCAGCCAAGATTGGGTGAGGACAGGGAGTGAAAAACTGTTTTTT.

The chain links TRBV5-4 to TRBJ2-2; D gene uncertain. The CDR3 runs 14 residues. Trimming shortened V by 2 bases and J by 2 bases, and 7 bases separated the two germline ends. Germline loops: CDR1 SGHNT, CDR2 YYREEE (reference sequence). CDR3 DNA: TGTGCCAGCAGCTTTTCCCTCAACACCGGGGAGCTGTTTTTT. Amino acid sequence: CASSFSLNTGELFF.

This clonotype was found many times. This rearrangement joins TRBV3-1 to TRBJ2-4; 8 bases align to TRBD1. Unmatched junction bases numbered 10, after V lost 4 bases and J lost 8 bases. Germline V gene data show CDR1 as LGHDT and CDR2 as YNNKEL (reference sequence). The CDR3 is 15 amino acids. The CDR3 is CASSPGQGGRDIQYF. In nucleotides, the CDR3 is TGTGCCAGCAGCCCCGGACAGGGCGGTCGGGACATTCAGTACTTC.

The CDR3 region has the DNA TGTGCCAGCAGCTTATCCACTAGCGAGCAGTACTTC. Protein sequence: CASSLSTSEQYF. The chain employs TRBV7-8 and TRBJ2-7, with D possibly matching TRBD2 (5 bases). Germline V gives CDR1 SGHVS, CDR2 FQNEAQ. V was pared by 2 bases and J by 6 bases, with 8 bases between. This CDR3 contains 12 residues.

The rearrangement joins TRBV30 to TRBJ2-2; D is possibly TRBD1 (6 bases). Trimming cost V 5 bases and J 7 bases, with 11 bases left between them. This CDR3 region has 12 residues. Germline-derived CDR1 and CDR2 are GTSNPN and SVGIG (reference sequence). This CDR3 is CAWERTVGELFF. CDR3 DNA: TGTGCCTGGGAACGGACAGTCGGGGAGCTGTTTTTT.

This clonotype appeared many times. The chain couples TRBV20-1 to TRBJ2-3; D possibly uses TRBD1 or TRBD2 (5 bases each). The CDR3 has 14 amino acids. The V end was cut by 3 bases, the J end by 0 bases, with 10 bases between. CDR1 is DFQATT and CDR2 is SNEGSKA in the germline V gene (reference sequence). CDR3 in DNA: TGCAGTGCTAGCTTTGAGGGGAGCACAGATACGCAGTATTTT. This codes for CSASFEGSTDTQYF.

This chain links TRBV29-1 with TRBJ1-2, with D unresolved. This CDR3 region has 12 residues. Per the germline V gene, CDR1 is SQVTM and CDR2 is ANQGSEA. Trimming shortened V by 7 bases and J by 6 bases, and 15 bases separated the two germline ends. The CDR3 sequence is CSAQGKEHGYTF. DNA of the CDR3: TGCAGCGCCCAAGGGAAGGAGCATGGCTACACCTTC.

The chain has TRBV5-1 and TRBJ1-2; no firm D call. Trimming took 4 bases from V and 2 from J, leaving 15 bases between them. Germline V gene sequence: CDR1 SGHRS, CDR2 YFSETQ. The CDR3 is 15 residues long. The CDR3 loop is CASSPGTDTNYGYTF. The CDR3 DNA is TGCGCCAGCAGCCCAGGTACAGACACCAACTATGGCTACACCTTC.

A note on this clonotype: A read error is possible here, since a much larger clone lies one base away. The genes are TRBV11-2 and TRBJ1-4, with a tentative D call TRBD1 (6 bases). Germline CDR1 and CDR2: SGHAT and FQNNGV. The ends were cut back, 5 bases at V and 7 bases at J, with 11 bases in the middle. This CDR3 is built from 13 residues. This chain's CDR3 is CASSARTVEKLFF. CDR3 nucleotide sequence: TGTGCCAGCAGCGCAAGGACAGTTGAAAAACTGTTTTTT.

This clonotype was found many times. This CDR3 reads CASSTGSVIGEQFF. CDR3 DNA: TGTGCCAGCTCTACCGGGTCAGTAATCGGTGAGCAGTTCTTC. J is TRBJ2-1 and V is TRBV18, with D unclear. The CDR3 spans 14 residues. Between the trimmed V and J ends, which lost 6 bases and 9 bases, there was a span of 18 bases. Germline CDR1 KGHSH, CDR2 LQKENI. Together with reference TRBV18 and TRBJ2-1, the CDR3 gives the full variable domain: NAGVMQNPRHLVRRRGQEARLRCSPMKGHSHVYWYRQLPEEGLKFMVYLQKENIIDESGMPKERFSAEFPKEGPSILRIQQVVRGDSAAYFCASSTGSVIGEQFFGPGTRLTVL.